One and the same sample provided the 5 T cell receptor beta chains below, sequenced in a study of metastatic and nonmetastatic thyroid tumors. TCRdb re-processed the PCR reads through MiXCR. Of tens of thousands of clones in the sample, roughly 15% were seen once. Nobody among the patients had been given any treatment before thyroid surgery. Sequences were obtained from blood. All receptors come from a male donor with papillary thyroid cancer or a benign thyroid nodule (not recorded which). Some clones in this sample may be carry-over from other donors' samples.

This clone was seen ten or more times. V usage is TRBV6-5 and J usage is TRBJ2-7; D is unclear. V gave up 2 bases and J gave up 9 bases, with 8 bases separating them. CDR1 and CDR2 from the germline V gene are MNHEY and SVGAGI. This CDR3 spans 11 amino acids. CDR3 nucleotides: TGTGCCAGCAGTTACCTAGGTGGGCAGTACTTC. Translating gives CASSYLGGQYF.

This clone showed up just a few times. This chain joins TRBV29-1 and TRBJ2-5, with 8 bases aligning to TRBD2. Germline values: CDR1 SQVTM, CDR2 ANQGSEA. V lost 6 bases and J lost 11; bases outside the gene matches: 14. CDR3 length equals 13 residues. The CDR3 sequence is CSVEQTSVVTQYF. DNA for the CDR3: TGCAGCGTGGAACAGACTAGCGTGGTGACACAGTACTTC.

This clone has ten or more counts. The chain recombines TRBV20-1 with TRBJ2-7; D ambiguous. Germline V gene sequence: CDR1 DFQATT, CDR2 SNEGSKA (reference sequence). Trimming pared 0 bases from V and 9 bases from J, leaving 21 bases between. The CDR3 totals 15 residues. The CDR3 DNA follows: TGCAGTGCTAGAGACGTCCTGGGATCTTCCAGGTTGCAGTACTTC. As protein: CSARDVLGSSRLQYF.

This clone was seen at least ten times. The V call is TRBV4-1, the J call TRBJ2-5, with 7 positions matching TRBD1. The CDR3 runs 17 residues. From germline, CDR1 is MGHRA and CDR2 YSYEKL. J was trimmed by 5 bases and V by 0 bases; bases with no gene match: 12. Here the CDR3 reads CASSQDRQGRELETQYF. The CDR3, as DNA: TGCGCCAGCAGCCAAGATAGACAGGGAAGAGAGTTGGAGACCCAGTACTTC.

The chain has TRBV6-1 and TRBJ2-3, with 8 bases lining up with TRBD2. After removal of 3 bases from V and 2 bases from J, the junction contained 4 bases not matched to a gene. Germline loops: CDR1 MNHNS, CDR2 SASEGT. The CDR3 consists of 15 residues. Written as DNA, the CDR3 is TGTGCCAGCAGTGACGGGGGGGGCCACACAGATACGCAGTATTTT. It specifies CASSDGGGHTDTQYF.